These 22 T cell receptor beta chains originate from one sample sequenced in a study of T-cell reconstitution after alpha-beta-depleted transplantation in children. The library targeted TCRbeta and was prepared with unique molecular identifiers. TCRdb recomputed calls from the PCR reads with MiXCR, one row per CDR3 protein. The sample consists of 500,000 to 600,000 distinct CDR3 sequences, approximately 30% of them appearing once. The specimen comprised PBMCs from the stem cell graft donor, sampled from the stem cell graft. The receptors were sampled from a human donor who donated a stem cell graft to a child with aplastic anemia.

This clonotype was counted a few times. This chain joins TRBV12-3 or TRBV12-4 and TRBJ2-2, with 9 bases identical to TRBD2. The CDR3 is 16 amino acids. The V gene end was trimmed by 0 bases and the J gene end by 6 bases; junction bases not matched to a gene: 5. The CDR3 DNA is TGTGCCAGCAGTTTAGCGATAGCGGGAGTGGCCGGGGAGCTGTTTTTT. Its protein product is CASSLAIAGVAGELFF.

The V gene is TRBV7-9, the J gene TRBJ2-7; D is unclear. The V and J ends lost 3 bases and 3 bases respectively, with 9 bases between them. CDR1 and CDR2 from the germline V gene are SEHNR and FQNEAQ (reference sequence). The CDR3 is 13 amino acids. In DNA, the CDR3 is TGTGCCAGCAGCTTGGCCGGGTTCTACGAGCAGTACGTC. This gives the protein CASSLAGFYEQYV.

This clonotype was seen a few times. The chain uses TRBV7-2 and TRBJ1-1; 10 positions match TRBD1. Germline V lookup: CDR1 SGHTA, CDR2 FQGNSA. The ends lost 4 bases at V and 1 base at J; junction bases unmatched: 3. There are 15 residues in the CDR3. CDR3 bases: TGTGCCAGCAGCTGGGGACAGGGGAGGAACACTGAAGCTTTCTTT. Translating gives CASSWGQGRNTEAFF. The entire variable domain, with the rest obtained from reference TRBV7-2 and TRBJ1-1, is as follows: GAGVSQSPSNKVTEKGKDVELRCDPISGHTALYWYRQSLGQGLEFLIYFQGNSAPDKSGLPSDRFSAERTGGSVSTLTIQRTQQEDSAVYLCASSWGQGRNTEAFFGQGTRLTVV.

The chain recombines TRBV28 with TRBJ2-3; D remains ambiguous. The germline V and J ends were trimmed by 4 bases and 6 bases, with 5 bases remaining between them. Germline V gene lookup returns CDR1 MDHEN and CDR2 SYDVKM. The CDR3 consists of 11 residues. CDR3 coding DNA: TGTGCCAGCAGTTCCATGGATACGCAGTATTTT. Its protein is CASSSMDTQYF. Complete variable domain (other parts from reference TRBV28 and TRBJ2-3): DVKVTQSSRYLVKRTGEKVFLECVQDMDHENMFWYRQDPGLGLRLIYFSYDVKMKEKGDIPEGYSVSREKKERFSLILESASTNQTSMYLCASSSMDTQYFGPGTRLTVL.

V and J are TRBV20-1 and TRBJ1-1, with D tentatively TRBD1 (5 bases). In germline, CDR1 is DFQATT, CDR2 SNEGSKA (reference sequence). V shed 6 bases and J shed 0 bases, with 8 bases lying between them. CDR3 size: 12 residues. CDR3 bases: TGCAGTGCAACGGACATGAACACTGAAGCTTTCTTT. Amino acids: CSATDMNTEAFF.

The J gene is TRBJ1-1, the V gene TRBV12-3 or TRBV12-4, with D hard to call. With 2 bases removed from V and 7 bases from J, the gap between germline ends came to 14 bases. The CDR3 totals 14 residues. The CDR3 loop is CASSLTNKESEAFF. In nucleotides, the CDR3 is TGTGCCAGCAGTTTAACGAACAAGGAAAGTGAAGCTTTCTTT.

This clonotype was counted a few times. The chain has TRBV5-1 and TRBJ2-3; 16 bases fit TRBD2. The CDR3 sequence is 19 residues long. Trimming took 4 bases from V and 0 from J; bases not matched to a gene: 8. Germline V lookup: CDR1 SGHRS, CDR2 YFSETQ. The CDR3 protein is CASSPGLAGGPSSTDTQYF. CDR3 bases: TGCGCCAGCAGCCCGGGACTAGCGGGAGGGCCCTCGAGCACAGATACGCAGTATTTT.

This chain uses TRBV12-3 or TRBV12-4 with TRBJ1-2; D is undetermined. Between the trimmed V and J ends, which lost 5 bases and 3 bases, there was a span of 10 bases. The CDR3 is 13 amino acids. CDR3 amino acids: CASSPADDYGYTF. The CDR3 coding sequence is TGTGCCAGCAGTCCGGCGGACGACTATGGCTACACCTTC.

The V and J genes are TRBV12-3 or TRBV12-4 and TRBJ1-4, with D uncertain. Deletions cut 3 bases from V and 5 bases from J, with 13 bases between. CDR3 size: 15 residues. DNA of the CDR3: TGTGCCAGCAGTTTCGTCGGGCCACAAAATGAAAAACTGTTTTTT. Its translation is CASSFVGPQNEKLFF.

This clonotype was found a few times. CDR3 in amino acids: CASSILTLTTLNNEQFF. The CDR3 nucleotides read TGTGCCAGTAGTATTTTAACCCTGACCACGCTGAACAATGAGCAGTTCTTC. The chain uses TRBV19 and TRBJ2-1; no clear D gene. The CDR3 runs 17 residues. Per germline, CDR1 LNHDA and CDR2 SQIVND (reference sequence). V was shortened by 3 bases and J by 5 bases, with 20 bases between the two germline ends.

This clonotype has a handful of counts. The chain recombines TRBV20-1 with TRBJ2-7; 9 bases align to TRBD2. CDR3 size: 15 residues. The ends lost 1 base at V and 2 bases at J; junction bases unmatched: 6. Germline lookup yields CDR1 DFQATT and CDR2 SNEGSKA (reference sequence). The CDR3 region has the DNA TGCAGTGCTAGAGGGGTTGGGACTAGCACCTACGAGCAGTACGTC. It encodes CSARGVGTSTYEQYV.

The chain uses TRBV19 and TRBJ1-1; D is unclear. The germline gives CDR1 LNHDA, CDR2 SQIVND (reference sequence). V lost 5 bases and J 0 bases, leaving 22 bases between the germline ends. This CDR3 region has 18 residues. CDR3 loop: CASSSKRLGSHMNTEAFF. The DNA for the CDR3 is TGTGCCAGTAGTTCCAAAAGGCTGGGCAGTCATATGAACACTGAAGCTTTCTTT.

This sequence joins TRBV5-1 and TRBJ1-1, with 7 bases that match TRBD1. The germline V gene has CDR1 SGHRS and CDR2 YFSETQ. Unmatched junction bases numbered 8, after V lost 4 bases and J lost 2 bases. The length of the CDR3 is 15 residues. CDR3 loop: CASSATGTANTEAFF. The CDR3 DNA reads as TGCGCCAGCAGCGCGACCGGGACAGCCAACACTGAAGCTTTCTTT.

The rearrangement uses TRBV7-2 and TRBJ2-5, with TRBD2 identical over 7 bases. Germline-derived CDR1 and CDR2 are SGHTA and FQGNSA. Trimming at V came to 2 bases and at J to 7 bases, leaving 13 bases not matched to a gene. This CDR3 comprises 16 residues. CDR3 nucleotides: TGTGCCAGCAGCTTATTTAGTCGTCGGGGGGAAGGGACCCAGTACTTC. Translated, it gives CASSLFSRRGEGTQYF. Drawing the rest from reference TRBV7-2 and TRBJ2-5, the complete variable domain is GAGVSQSPSNKVTEKGKDVELRCDPISGHTALYWYRQSLGQGLEFLIYFQGNSAPDKSGLPSDRFSAERTGGSVSTLTIQRTQQEDSAVYLCASSLFSRRGEGTQYFGPGTRLLVL.

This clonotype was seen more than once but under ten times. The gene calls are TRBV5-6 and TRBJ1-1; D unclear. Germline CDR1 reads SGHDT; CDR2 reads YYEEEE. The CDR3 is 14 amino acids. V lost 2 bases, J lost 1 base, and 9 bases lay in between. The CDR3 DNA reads TGTGCCAGCAGCTTTAGGCCGGGGAACACTGAAGCTTTCTTT. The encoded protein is CASSFRPGNTEAFF.

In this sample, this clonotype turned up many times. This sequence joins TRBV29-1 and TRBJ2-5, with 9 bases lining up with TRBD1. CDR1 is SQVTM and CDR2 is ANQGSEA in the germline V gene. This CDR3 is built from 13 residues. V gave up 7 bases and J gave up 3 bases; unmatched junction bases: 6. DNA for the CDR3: TGCAGCGCTCCTGACAGGGGGAAAGAGACCCAGTACTTC. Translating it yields CSAPDRGKETQYF.

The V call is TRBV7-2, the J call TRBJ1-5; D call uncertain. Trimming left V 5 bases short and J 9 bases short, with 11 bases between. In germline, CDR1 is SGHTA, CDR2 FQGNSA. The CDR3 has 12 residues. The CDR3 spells CASSATNGPQHF. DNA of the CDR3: TGTGCCAGCAGCGCCACAAACGGGCCCCAGCATTTT.

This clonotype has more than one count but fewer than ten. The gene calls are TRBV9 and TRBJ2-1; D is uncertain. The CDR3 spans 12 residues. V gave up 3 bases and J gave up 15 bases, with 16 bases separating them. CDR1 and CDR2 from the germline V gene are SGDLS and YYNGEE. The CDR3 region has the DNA TGTGCCAGCAGCGCTACGGACCGCCCCCCGTTCTTC. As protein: CASSATDRPPFF.

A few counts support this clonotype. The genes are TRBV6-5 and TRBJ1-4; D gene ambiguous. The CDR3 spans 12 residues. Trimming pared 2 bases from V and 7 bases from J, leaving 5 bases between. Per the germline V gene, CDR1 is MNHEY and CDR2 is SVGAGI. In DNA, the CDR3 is TGTGCCAGCAGTTACGGTGGTGAAAAACTGTTTTTT. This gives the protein CASSYGGEKLFF.

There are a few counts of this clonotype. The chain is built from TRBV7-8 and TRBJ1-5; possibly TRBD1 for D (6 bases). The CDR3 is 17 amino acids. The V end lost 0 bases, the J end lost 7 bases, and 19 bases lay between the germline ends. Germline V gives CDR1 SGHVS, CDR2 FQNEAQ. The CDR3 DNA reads TGTGCCAGCAGCTTAGCGGGGGCAGGGGTTTTGGGGCAGCCCCAGCATTTT. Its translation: CASSLAGAGVLGQPQHF.

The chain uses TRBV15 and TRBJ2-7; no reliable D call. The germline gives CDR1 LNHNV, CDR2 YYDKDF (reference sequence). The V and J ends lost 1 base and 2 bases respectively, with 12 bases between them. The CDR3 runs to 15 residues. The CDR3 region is CATSRGGSGTYEQYV. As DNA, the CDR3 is TGTGCCACCAGCAGAGGCGGCAGTGGAACCTACGAGCAGTACGTC.

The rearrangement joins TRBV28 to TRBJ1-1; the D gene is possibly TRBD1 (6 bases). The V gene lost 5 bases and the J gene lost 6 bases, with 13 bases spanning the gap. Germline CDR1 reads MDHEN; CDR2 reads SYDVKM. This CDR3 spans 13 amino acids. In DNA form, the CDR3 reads TGTGCCAGCAGTGGCGGGGGCCTGGCTGAAGCTTTCTTT. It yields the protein CASSGGGLAEAFF.